Listed below are T cell receptor beta chains from one sample, sequenced in a study of blood T cell repertoires in COVID-19. Measured with immunoSEQ multiplex PCR; TCRdb has only the in-frame clones, and not every one. The data contain under 300,000 clones, approximately 84% of them singletons. The sequenced material came from peripheral blood. Every receptor here comes from a man aged 50 to 59 with acute or convalescent COVID-19. CDR3s include the opening cysteine and the closing phenylalanine or tryptophan. The D gene is left open where the match is weak. The size entry is marked missing in some rows and otherwise reads once, few, many or a size class.

D gene	V gene	clone size	J gene	CDR3 protein	CDR3 DNA
.	TRBV5-1	.	TRBJ1-1	CASSLTGRDTEAFF	TGCGCCAGCAGCTTGACAGGGAGGGACACTGAAGCTTTCTTT
TRBD1	TRBV7-9	once	TRBJ1-6	CASSFGQGNYNSPLHF	TGTGCCAGCAGCTTCGGACAGGGGAACTATAATTCACCCCTCCACTTT
TRBD2	TRBV14	.	TRBJ2-1	CASTPGGWGAHNEQFF	TGTGCCAGCACCCCGGGAGGGTGGGGGGCCCACAATGAGCAGTTCTTC
TRBD1	TRBV2	.	TRBJ1-5	CASSSPGDRFSNQPQHF	TGTGCCAGCAGTTCCCCGGGGGACAGATTTAGCAATCAGCCCCAGCATTTT
.	TRBV27	few	TRBJ2-1	CASSFREQAFGVNEQFF	TGTGCCAGCAGTTTCCGTGAACAGGCTTTTGGAGTCAATGAGCAGTTCTTC
.	TRBV10-3	.	TRBJ1-2	CAISESAGYGYTF	TGTGCCATCAGTGAGTCGGCTGGTTACGGCTACACCTTC
.	TRBV5-6	once	TRBJ1-6	CASAGWGLYNSPLHF	TGTGCCAGCGCCGGATGGGGGCTCTATAATTCACCCCTCCACTTT
.	TRBV27	.	TRBJ1-5	CASGTSDQPQHF	TGTGCCAGCGGGACTTCTGATCAGCCCCAGCATTTT
.	TRBV27	few	TRBJ1-2	CASKSQASYGYTF	TGTGCCAGCAAGTCGCAGGCCTCCTATGGCTACACCTTC
.	TRBV3-1/TRBV3-2	.	TRBJ2-1	CASSQSTAYNEQFF	TGTGCCAGCAGCCAGTCGACAGCCTACAATGAGCAGTTCTTC
TRBD1	TRBV10-1	once	TRBJ2-7	CASGPGGEYEQYF	TGCGCCAGCGGACCAGGGGGCGAGTACGAGCAGTACTTC
TRBD1	TRBV14	.	TRBJ1-2	CASSQDPRRGSSILYTF	TGTGCCAGCAGCCAAGATCCCCGCAGGGGGAGTAGTATCCTGTACACCTTC
.	TRBV15	once	TRBJ2-5	CATSGISVQETQYF	TGTGCCACCAGCGGCATCAGTGTTCAAGAGACCCAGTACTTC